This T cell receptor (beta chain) is drawn from a study of blood T cell repertoires in COVID-19. Turning to the study itself: Samples taken during acute and convalescent COVID-19 were collected in the United States, Italy and Spain.

Method: immunoSEQ multiplex PCR; TCRdb's copy keeps in-frame clones and lacks some. Seen here are about 250,000 clones, approximately 86% observed once, and the top ten hold about 6.3%. The TCR sequence derives from a woman in her sixties or seventies with active or convalescent COVID-19. Material: peripheral blood.

The CDR3 protein is CASSERGRVSSYEQYV. The DNA for the CDR3 is TGTGCCAGCAGTGAAAGGGGCAGGGTTAGCTCCTACGAGCAGTACGTC. The chain is built from TRBV6-1 and TRBJ2-7; possibly TRBD1 for D (5 bases). Looked up from germline, CDR1 is MNHNS and CDR2 is SASEGT. The CDR3 loop spans 16 amino acids. V was pared by 2 bases and J by 0 bases, with 14 bases between.